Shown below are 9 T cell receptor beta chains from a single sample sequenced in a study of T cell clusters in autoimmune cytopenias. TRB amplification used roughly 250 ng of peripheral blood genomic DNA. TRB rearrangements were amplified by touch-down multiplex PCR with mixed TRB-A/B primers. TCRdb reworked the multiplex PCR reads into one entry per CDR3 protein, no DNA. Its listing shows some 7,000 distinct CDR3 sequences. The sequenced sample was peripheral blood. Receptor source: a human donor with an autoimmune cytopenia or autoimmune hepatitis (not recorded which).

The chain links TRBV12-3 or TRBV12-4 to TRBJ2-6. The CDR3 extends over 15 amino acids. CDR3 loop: CASSFGHGGANVLTF.

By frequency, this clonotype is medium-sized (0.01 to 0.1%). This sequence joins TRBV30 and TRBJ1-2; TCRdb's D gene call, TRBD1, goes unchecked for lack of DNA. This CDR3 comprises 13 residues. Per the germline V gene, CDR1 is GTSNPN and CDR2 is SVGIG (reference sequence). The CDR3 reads CAWSPGGWYGYTF.

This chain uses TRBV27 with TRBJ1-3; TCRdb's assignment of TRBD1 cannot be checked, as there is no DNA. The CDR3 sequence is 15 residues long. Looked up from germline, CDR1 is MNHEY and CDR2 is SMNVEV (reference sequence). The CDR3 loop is CASSLGGGLGNTIYF.

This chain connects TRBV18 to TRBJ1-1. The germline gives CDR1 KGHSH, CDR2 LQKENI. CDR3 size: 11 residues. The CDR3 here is CASSPRTEAFF.

The CDR3 reads CASSQEGQGRGYTF. V is TRBV12-3 or TRBV12-4 and J is TRBJ1-2; TCRdb reports TRBD1, a call that lacks DNA to check it against. The CDR3 spans 14 residues.

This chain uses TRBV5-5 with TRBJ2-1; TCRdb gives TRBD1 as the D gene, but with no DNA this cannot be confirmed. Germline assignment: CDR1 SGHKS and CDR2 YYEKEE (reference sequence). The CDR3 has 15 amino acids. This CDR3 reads CASSLVPGQGNEQFF.

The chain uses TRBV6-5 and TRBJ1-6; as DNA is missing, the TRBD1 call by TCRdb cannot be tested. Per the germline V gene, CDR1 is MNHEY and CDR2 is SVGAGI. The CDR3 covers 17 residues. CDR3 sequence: CASNNGRGQSYNSPLHF.

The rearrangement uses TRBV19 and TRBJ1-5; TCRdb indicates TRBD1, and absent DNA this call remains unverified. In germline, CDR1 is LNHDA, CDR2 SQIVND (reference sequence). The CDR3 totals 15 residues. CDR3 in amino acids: CASRRDRGPNQPQHF.

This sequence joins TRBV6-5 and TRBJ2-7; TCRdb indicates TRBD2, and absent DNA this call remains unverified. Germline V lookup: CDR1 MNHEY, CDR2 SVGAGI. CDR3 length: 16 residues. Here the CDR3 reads CASSPVPGTSYREQYF.